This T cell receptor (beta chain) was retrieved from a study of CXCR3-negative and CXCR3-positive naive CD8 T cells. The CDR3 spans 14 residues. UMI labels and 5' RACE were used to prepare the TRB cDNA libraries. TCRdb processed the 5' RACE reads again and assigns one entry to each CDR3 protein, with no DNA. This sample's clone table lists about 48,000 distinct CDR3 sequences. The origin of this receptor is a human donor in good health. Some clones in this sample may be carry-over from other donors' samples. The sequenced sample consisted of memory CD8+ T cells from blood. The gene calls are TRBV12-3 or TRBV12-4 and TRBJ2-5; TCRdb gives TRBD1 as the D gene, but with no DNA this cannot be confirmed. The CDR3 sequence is CASSGGTGMETQYF.